The 17 T cell receptor beta chains listed next were all sequenced from one sample in a study of blood T cell repertoires in COVID-19. Assay: immunoSEQ multiplex PCR; the TCRdb copy retains only in-frame clones and omits some. The table lists fewer than 300,000 clones, approximately 84% of them singletons. Sequencing was performed on peripheral blood. These receptor sequences come from a man in his fifties or sixties with COVID-19, enrolled during active disease.

The table lists this clone with a few counts. The chain joins TRBV21-1 to TRBJ1-2. TRBV21-1 is assigned pseudogene status. CDR3 length equals 16 residues. In DNA, the CDR3 is TGTGCCAGCAGCGCCAGACTCGGCAGCCCTAACTATGGCTACACCTTC. It encodes CASSARLGSPNYGYTF.

The chain has TRBV6-6 and TRBJ1-4, with TRBD1 matching over 9 bases. This CDR3 spans 15 amino acids. V lost 6 bases, J lost 7 bases, and 9 bases stayed unmatched. CDR1 is MNHNY and CDR2 is SVGAGI in the germline V gene (reference sequence). CDR3 amino acids: CASRAGDRVFEKLFF. In DNA, the CDR3 is TGTGCCAGCAGGGCCGGGGACAGGGTATTTGAAAAACTGTTTTTT.

The sample holds one count of this clone. CDR3 in DNA: TGTGCCAGCAGCCCCGGGACTAGCGGCTCCTACAATGAGCAGTTCTTC. Encoded protein: CASSPGTSGSYNEQFF. The V and J genes are TRBV7-9 and TRBJ2-1, with TRBD2 matching 11 bases. The CDR3 is made up of 16 amino acids. Germline V gene lookup returns CDR1 SEHNR and CDR2 FQNEAQ (reference sequence). Trimming took 5 bases from V and 0 from J; bases not matched to a gene: 3.

The rearrangement joins TRBV7-9 to TRBJ2-3, with 7 nucleotides matching TRBD1. V trimming: 5 bases; J trimming: 5 bases; junction bases outside the gene matches: 7. The CDR3 is made up of 14 amino acids. From germline, CDR1 is SEHNR and CDR2 FQNEAQ (reference sequence). DNA for the CDR3: TGTGCCAGCAGCAATAGGGGGCAGGGAGATACGCAGTATTTT. It translates to CASSNRGQGDTQYF.

This chain joins TRBV19 and TRBJ2-3, with 8 bases fitting TRBD1. The germline V gene has CDR1 LNHDA and CDR2 SQIVND (reference sequence). The V and J ends lost 5 bases and 0 bases, in that order; junction bases with no gene match: 13. The CDR3 has 18 amino acids. CDR3 sequence (DNA): TGTGCCAGTAGTTATACCGCCGGGACAGGACTCAGCACAGATACGCAGTATTTT. Translation: CASSYTAGTGLSTDTQYF.

The chain couples TRBV3-1 (or the pseudogene TRBV3-2) to TRBJ2-3, with a weak D call TRBD2 (6 bases). Germline-derived CDR1 and CDR2 are LGHDT and YNNKEL (reference sequence). The CDR3 spans 14 residues. V dropped 4 bases and J dropped 0 bases, with 8 bases sitting between them. The CDR3 spells CASSPGTSTDTQYF. CDR3 coding DNA: TGTGCCAGCAGCCCCGGGACTAGCACAGATACGCAGTATTTT.

The J gene is TRBJ1-1, the V gene TRBV9; a weak D match, TRBD1 (5 bases). Trimming left V 1 base short and J 3 bases short, with 10 bases between. This CDR3 region has 14 residues. Per the germline V gene, CDR1 is SGDLS and CDR2 is YYNGEE. DNA for the CDR3: TGTGCCAGCAGCGTACTGACAGACGACACTGAAGCTTTCTTT. Translating it yields CASSVLTDDTEAFF.

This clone was recorded only once. V is TRBV18 and J is TRBJ2-3; 9 bases map to TRBD2. Trimming took 1 base from V and 3 from J; bases not matched to a gene: 2. CDR3 length: 15 amino acids. Germline loops: CDR1 KGHSH, CDR2 LQKENI. Here the CDR3 DNA reads TGTGCCAGCTCACCACTTCTAGCGGGAACAGATACGCAGTATTTT. Translating gives CASSPLLAGTDTQYF.

In its sample, this clone was seen a few times. This chain joins TRBV7-9 and TRBJ2-1; D is perhaps TRBD1 (5 bases). Germline V CDR1 and CDR2: SEHNR, FQNEAQ (reference sequence). Trimming removed 5 bases at V and 0 bases at J, with 14 bases between. The CDR3 sequence is 16 residues long. The CDR3 DNA reads as TGTGCCAGCAGCGTCAGGACCGACAGCTCCTACAATGAGCAGTTCTTC. Translating it yields CASSVRTDSSYNEQFF.

V usage is TRBV6-5 and J usage is TRBJ2-7, with D tentatively TRBD1 (6 bases). This CDR3 has 12 amino acids. Looked up from germline, CDR1 is MNHEY and CDR2 is SVGAGI. Trimming removed 6 bases from V and 4 bases from J, with 10 bases in between. Written as DNA, the CDR3 is TGTGCCAGCAGCCACACAGGGTACGAGCAGTACTTC. Amino acids: CASSHTGYEQYF.

The count of this clone is one. The rearrangement joins TRBV3-1 (or the pseudogene TRBV3-2) to TRBJ1-2, with no clear D. CDR1 and CDR2 (germline): LGHDT, YNNKEL (reference sequence). Trimming removed 5 bases from V and 1 base from J, with 11 bases in between. The CDR3 has 14 residues. The CDR3 region has the DNA TGTGCCAGCAGCTGGCGGAGTCTTAACTATGGCTACACCTTC. Translating gives CASSWRSLNYGYTF.

The chain employs TRBV25-1 and TRBJ1-1, with D maybe TRBD1 (5 bases). This CDR3 comprises 15 residues. Germline V gives CDR1 MGHDK, CDR2 SYGVNS. V lost 5 bases and J 1 base, leaving 14 bases between the germline ends. In DNA form, the CDR3 reads TGTGCCAGCAGTCTTCAGGGCGGAGCGAACACTGAAGCTTTCTTT. Residues: CASSLQGGANTEAFF.

This clone was observed a handful of times. J is TRBJ2-1 and V is TRBV7-6; 11 bases match TRBD2. The CDR3 contains 16 residues. V trimming: 1 base; J trimming: 7 bases; junction bases outside the gene matches: 6. Germline V gives CDR1 SGHVS, CDR2 FNYEAQ. The CDR3 coding sequence is TGTGCCAGCAGCTTAGACGTAGCGGGGGGGAAGAATGAGCAGTTCTTC. It yields the protein CASSLDVAGGKNEQFF.

The genes are TRBV27 and TRBJ2-3, with TRBD2 matching 9 bases. Germline V CDR1 and CDR2: MNHEY, SMNVEV (reference sequence). The V gene end was trimmed by 5 bases and the J gene end by 0 bases; junction bases not matched to a gene: 6. The CDR3 is 16 amino acids. CDR3 loop: CASSGLAGVSTDTQYF. The DNA for the CDR3 is TGTGCCAGCAGTGGGTTAGCGGGGGTGAGCACAGATACGCAGTATTTT.

The chain has TRBV7-9 and TRBJ1-2; 10 bases match TRBD1. Germline V gene sequence: CDR1 SEHNR, CDR2 FQNEAQ (reference sequence). With 6 bases clipped from V and 8 bases from J, the junction kept 9 bases outside the gene matches. This CDR3 is built from 14 residues. CDR3 in amino acids: CASSRPGTGVGYTF. The CDR3 DNA is TGTGCCAGCAGTCGCCCCGGGACAGGGGTCGGCTACACCTTC.

The CDR3 protein is CASSVPRDTRDGELFF. In DNA form, the CDR3 reads TGTGCCAGCAGCGTGCCCCGGGACACACGGGACGGGGAGCTGTTTTTT. The chain combines TRBV9 with TRBJ2-2; D is perhaps TRBD1 (6 bases). Germline CDR1 and CDR2: SGDLS and YYNGEE. The CDR3 sequence is 16 residues long. The V end lost 2 bases, the J end lost 7 bases, and 18 bases lay between the germline ends.

V gene TRBV11-2 combines with J gene TRBJ1-1, with 12 bases lining up with TRBD1. Looked up from germline, CDR1 is SGHAT and CDR2 is FQNNGV. Losses at the gene ends were 6 bases for V and 4 bases for J; bases not matched to a gene: 9. The CDR3 runs to 16 residues. DNA for the CDR3: TGTGCCAGCAGACCGGGACAGGGGGCTGAGGGCACTGAAGCTTTCTTT. It translates to CASRPGQGAEGTEAFF.